This T cell receptor (beta chain) was obtained from a study of cytomegalovirus exposure and HLA in healthy donors. Study-wide results and limits: One cluster of highly shared sequence variants probably arose as a sequencing artifact.

PCR involved 60 Vbeta and 13 Jbeta primers. Using immunoSEQ multiplex PCR, the repertoire was profiled, and TCRdb retains in-frame clones only, with some absent. In the table there are 110,000 or so clones, 82% of which are singletons. The trim removed 3 bases at V and 4 bases at J, leaving 3 bases unmatched. CDR1 and CDR2 from the germline V gene are SGDLS and YYNGEE. The CDR3 totals 13 residues. This clone was seen a single time. The antigen remains unidentified. The sequencing input was PBMCs. The chain uses TRBV9 and TRBJ1-2; 7 bases fit TRBD1. The sequence was obtained from a woman aged 18-30 years in good health and CMV-seronegative. The CDR3 DNA sequence: TGTGCCAGCAGCGGATCAGGGGGCTATGGCTACACCTTC. Protein product: CASSGSGGYGYTF. Full variable domain (remainder filled in from reference TRBV9 and TRBJ1-2): DSGVTQTPKHLITATGQRVTLRCSPRSGDLSVYWYQQSLDQGLQFLIQYYNGEERAKGNILERFSAQQFPDLHSELNLSSLELGDSALYFCASSGSGGYGYTFGSGTRLTVV.